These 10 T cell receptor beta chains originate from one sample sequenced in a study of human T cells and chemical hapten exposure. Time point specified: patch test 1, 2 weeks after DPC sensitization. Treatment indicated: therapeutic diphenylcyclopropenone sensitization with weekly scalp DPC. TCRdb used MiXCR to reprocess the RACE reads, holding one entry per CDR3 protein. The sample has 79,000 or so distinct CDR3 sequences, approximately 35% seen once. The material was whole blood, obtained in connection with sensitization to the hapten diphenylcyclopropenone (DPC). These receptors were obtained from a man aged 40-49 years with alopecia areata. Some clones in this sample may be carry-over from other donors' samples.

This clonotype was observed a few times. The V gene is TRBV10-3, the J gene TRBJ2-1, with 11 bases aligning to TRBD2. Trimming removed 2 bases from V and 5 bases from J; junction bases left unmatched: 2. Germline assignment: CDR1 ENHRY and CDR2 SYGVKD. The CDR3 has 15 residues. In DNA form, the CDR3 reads TGTGCCATCAGTGAGATAGCGGGAGGGCACAATGAGCAGTTCTTC. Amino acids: CAISEIAGGHNEQFF.

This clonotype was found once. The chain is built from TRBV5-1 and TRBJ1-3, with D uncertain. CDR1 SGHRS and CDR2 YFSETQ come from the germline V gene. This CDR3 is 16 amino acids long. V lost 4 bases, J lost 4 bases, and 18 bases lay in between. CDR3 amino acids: CASSPGGRSVGNTIYF. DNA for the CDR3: TGCGCCAGCAGCCCGGGTGGACGCTCTGTGGGAAACACCATATATTTT.

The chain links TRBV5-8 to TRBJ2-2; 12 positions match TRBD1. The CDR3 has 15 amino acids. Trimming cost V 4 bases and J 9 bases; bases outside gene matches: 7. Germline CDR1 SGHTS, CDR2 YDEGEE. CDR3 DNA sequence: TGTGCCAGCAGCCACCGGGACAGGGGGCACCGGGAGCTGTTTTTT. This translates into CASSHRDRGHRELFF.

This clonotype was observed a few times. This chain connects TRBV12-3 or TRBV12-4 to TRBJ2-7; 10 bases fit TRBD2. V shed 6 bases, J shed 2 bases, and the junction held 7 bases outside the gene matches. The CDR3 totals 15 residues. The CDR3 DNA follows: TGTGCCAGCAGCCGTCCGAGCGGGAGGGCCTACGAGCAGTACTTC. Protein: CASSRPSGRAYEQYF.

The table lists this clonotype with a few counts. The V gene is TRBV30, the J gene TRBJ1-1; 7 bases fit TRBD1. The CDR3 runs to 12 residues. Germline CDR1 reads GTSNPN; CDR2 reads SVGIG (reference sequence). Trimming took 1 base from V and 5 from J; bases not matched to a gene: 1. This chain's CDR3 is CAWSGTGTEAFF. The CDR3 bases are TGTGCCTGGAGTGGGACAGGAACTGAAGCTTTCTTT.

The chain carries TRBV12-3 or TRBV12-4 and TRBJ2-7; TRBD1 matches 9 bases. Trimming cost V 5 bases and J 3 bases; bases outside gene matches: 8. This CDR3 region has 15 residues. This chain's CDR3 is CASSPQGQGNYEQYF. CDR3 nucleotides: TGTGCCAGCAGTCCCCAGGGACAGGGCAACTACGAGCAGTACTTC.

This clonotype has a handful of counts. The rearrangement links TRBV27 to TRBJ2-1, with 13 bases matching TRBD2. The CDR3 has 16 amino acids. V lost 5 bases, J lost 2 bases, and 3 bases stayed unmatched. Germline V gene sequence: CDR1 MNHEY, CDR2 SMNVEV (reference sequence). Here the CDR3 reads CASSPGLAGAYNEQFF. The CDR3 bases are TGTGCCAGCAGTCCAGGACTAGCGGGAGCCTACAATGAGCAGTTCTTC.

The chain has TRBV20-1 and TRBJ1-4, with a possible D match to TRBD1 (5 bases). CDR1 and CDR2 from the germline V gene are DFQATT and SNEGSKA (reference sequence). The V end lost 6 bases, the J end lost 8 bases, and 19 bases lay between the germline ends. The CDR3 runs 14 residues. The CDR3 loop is CSAPPLRGGEKLFF. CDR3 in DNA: TGCAGTGCCCCTCCTTTGAGGGGAGGAGAAAAACTGTTTTTT.

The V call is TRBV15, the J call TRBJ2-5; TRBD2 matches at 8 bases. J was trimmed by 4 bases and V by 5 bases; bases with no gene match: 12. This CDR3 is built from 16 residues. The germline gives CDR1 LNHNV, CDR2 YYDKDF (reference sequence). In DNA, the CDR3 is TGTGCCACCAGCTTTCCCCGGGCGGGAGGAGGAGAGACCCAGTACTTC. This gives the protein CATSFPRAGGGETQYF.

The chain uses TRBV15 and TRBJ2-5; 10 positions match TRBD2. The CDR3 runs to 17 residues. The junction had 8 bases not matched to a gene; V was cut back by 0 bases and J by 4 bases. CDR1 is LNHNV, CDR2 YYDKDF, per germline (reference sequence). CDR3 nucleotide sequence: TGTGCCACCAGCAGAGATCGAGTAGCGGGAGGACGAGAGACCCAGTACTTC. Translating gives CATSRDRVAGGRETQYF.